One sample yielded the 8 T cell receptor beta chains listed below, sequenced in a study of cytomegalovirus exposure and HLA in healthy donors. PCR was performed using 60 Vbeta and 13 Jbeta primers. Measured with immunoSEQ multiplex PCR; TCRdb has only the in-frame clones, and not every one. The sample lists about 240,000 clones; around 81% were seen once. The specimen was PBMCs. These TCRs come from a woman aged 60-70 years in good health and CMV-seropositive.

The chain recombines TRBV5-1 with TRBJ1-2; no clear D gene. The CDR3 spans 14 residues. V lost 0 bases to trimming and J lost 4 bases, with 10 bases between them. Germline CDR1 SGHRS, CDR2 YFSETQ. In nucleotides, the CDR3 is TGCGCCAGCAGCTTGGCCGCGGATAGCTATGGCTACACCTTC. It codes for CASSLAADSYGYTF.

The rearrangement links TRBV4-1 to TRBJ2-2, with TRBD2 matching over 8 bases. The length of the CDR3 is 15 residues. CDR1 is MGHRA, CDR2 YSYEKL, per germline. With V trimmed by 5 bases and J by 7 bases, 9 bases remained unmatched. The CDR3 DNA follows: TGCGCCAGCAGCAAAGCGGGAGACCTAGGCGGGGAGCTGTTTTTT. Protein: CASSKAGDLGGELFF.

The J gene is TRBJ2-1, the V gene TRBV4-1, with TRBD1 matching 10 bases. This CDR3 spans 17 amino acids. Unmatched junction bases numbered 10, after V lost 3 bases and J lost 5 bases. CDR1 and CDR2 from the germline V gene are MGHRA and YSYEKL. CDR3 loop: CASSHTWGQGTNNEQFF. The CDR3 nucleotides read TGCGCCAGCAGCCACACGTGGGGACAGGGGACAAACAATGAGCAGTTCTTC.

The V call is TRBV14, the J call TRBJ2-1, with 7 bases lining up with TRBD2. Trimming removed 0 bases from V and 9 bases from J; junction bases left unmatched: 14. CDR3 length: 17 residues. Germline CDR1 reads SGHDN; CDR2 reads FVKESK. The CDR3 nucleotides are TGTGCCAGCAGCCAAGAAACGCTATGGACTAGAGGCCGTGAGCAGTTCTTC. It codes for CASSQETLWTRGREQFF.

The chain has TRBV19 and TRBJ1-1, with D unclear. V lost 5 bases, J lost 1 base, and 11 bases lay in between. The germline V gene has CDR1 LNHDA and CDR2 SQIVND (reference sequence). The CDR3 extends over 14 amino acids. CDR3 residues: CASSPDLGNTEAFF. The CDR3 DNA sequence: TGTGCCAGTAGTCCGGACTTGGGGAACACTGAAGCTTTCTTT.

The CDR3 coding sequence is TGTGCCAGCAGTGAAGCGATACATTTAACCTACAATGAGCAGTTCTTC. Translation: CASSEAIHLTYNEQFF. The chain carries TRBV6-1 and TRBJ2-1; no clear D gene. Between the trimmed V and J ends, which lost 0 bases and 2 bases, there was a span of 11 bases. The CDR3 is 16 residues long. The germline V gene encodes CDR1 MNHNS and CDR2 SASEGT.

This CDR3 reads CASSITGTGRVTEAFF. The CDR3 DNA follows: TGTGCCAGCAGCATAACCGGCACAGGGCGTGTCACTGAAGCTTTCTTT. The chain has TRBV7-9 and TRBJ1-1, with D maybe TRBD1 (6 bases). From germline, CDR1 is SEHNR and CDR2 FQNEAQ (reference sequence). The CDR3 spans 16 residues. Trimming pared 5 bases from V and 4 bases from J, leaving 20 bases between.

The chain combines TRBV18 with TRBJ2-3; D not certain. Germline CDR1 reads KGHSH; CDR2 reads LQKENI. Trimming shortened V by 0 bases and J by 0 bases, and 13 bases separated the two germline ends. CDR3 length equals 17 residues. For the CDR3, the DNA is TGTGCCAGCTCACCACCGTTGCCAGATGCTAGCACAGATACGCAGTATTTT. Protein sequence: CASSPPLPDASTDTQYF.